This is a list of T cell receptor beta chains from one sample in a study of blood T cell repertoires in COVID-19. TCRdb's copy holds only in-frame clones and misses some; the assay was immunoSEQ multiplex PCR. The table has 110,000 to 150,000 clones, around 82% seen once. The sequenced material came from PBMCs or T cells enriched from blood (not recorded which). Receptor source: a woman aged 50 to 60 who had recovered from COVID-19. The conserved cysteine and the conserved F or W are not part of the CDR3 here. The D gene is left open where the match is weak.

d_gene: TRBD1; j_gene: TRBJ2-1; v_gene: TRBV7-2; CDR3aa: ASSPQAGTGFNNEQF
d_gene: NA; j_gene: TRBJ2-7; v_gene: TRBV2; CDR3aa: ATATDTNYEQY
d_gene: NA; j_gene: TRBJ1-2; v_gene: TRBV12-5; CDR3aa: ASGRGEGLYGYT
d_gene: NA; j_gene: TRBJ2-3; v_gene: TRBV5-1; CDR3aa: ASSPIPGTDTQY
d_gene: TRBD2; j_gene: TRBJ2-3; v_gene: TRBV7-2; CDR3aa: ASSTRLAEGDTQY
d_gene: NA; j_gene: TRBJ1-2; v_gene: TRBV4-1; CDR3aa: ASSQEQGTYGYT
d_gene: NA; j_gene: TRBJ2-3; v_gene: TRBV5-1; CDR3aa: ASSPGQLTDTQY
d_gene: NA; j_gene: TRBJ2-5; v_gene: TRBV19; CDR3aa: ASSDKYQETQY
d_gene: TRBD2; j_gene: TRBJ2-7; v_gene: TRBV3-1/TRBV3-2; CDR3aa: ASSPRLAGPYEQY
d_gene: TRBD2; j_gene: TRBJ2-5; v_gene: TRBV7-3; CDR3aa: ASSPSASGVETQY
d_gene: TRBD1; j_gene: TRBJ1-1; v_gene: TRBV18; CDR3aa: ASSPGTGGDTEAF
d_gene: NA; j_gene: TRBJ2-1; v_gene: TRBV12-3/TRBV12-4; CDR3aa: ASSFMGPGEQF
d_gene: NA; j_gene: TRBJ2-5; v_gene: TRBV11-2; CDR3aa: ASSSDQGYQETQY
d_gene: NA; j_gene: TRBJ1-1; v_gene: TRBV11-3; CDR3aa: ASSSGRGATEAF
d_gene: TRBD1; j_gene: TRBJ2-7; v_gene: TRBV6-2/TRBV6-3; CDR3aa: ASSPQGASYEQY
d_gene: NA; j_gene: TRBJ2-1; v_gene: TRBV7-2; CDR3aa: ASSLAPGANEQF
d_gene: TRBD1; j_gene: TRBJ1-3; v_gene: TRBV23-1; CDR3aa: ASSQSGTAFSGNTIY
d_gene: NA; j_gene: TRBJ1-2; v_gene: TRBV29-1; CDR3aa: SVVPYSGNYGYT
d_gene: NA; j_gene: TRBJ1-4; v_gene: TRBV5-1; CDR3aa: ASRGALTNEKLF
d_gene: TRBD1; j_gene: TRBJ1-1; v_gene: TRBV11-2; CDR3aa: ASSLRQGGGTEAF
d_gene: TRBD1; j_gene: TRBJ1-1; v_gene: TRBV4-2; CDR3aa: ASSQELRQGVEAF
d_gene: TRBD1; j_gene: TRBJ2-7; v_gene: TRBV18; CDR3aa: ASRQGNEQY
d_gene: TRBD1; j_gene: TRBJ2-7; v_gene: TRBV28; CDR3aa: ASTKTGDYEQY
d_gene: TRBD1; j_gene: TRBJ1-2; v_gene: TRBV6-2/TRBV6-3; CDR3aa: ASSRADRGYGYT
d_gene: NA; j_gene: TRBJ1-2; v_gene: TRBV6-5; CDR3aa: ASPIRTLNYGYT
d_gene: TRBD1; j_gene: TRBJ1-3; v_gene: TRBV7-9; CDR3aa: ASSFGQGRKAGNTIY
d_gene: NA; j_gene: TRBJ2-3; v_gene: TRBV29-1; CDR3aa: SVRITGTDTQY
d_gene: NA; j_gene: TRBJ2-5; v_gene: TRBV11-2; CDR3aa: ASSPSASQETQY
d_gene: NA; j_gene: TRBJ2-3; v_gene: TRBV10-1; CDR3aa: ARDNTDTQY
d_gene: NA; j_gene: TRBJ2-1; v_gene: TRBV28; CDR3aa: ASSTDPGNYNEQF
d_gene: TRBD2; j_gene: TRBJ2-5; v_gene: TRBV19; CDR3aa: ASSLKGLAGGLKETQY
d_gene: NA; j_gene: TRBJ2-2; v_gene: TRBV7-3; CDR3aa: ASSSTAPGAGELF
d_gene: NA; j_gene: TRBJ2-5; v_gene: TRBV24-1; CDR3aa: ATSDLGQGGVGTQY
d_gene: NA; j_gene: TRBJ1-2; v_gene: TRBV9; CDR3aa: ASSADFYGYT
d_gene: TRBD1; j_gene: TRBJ1-2; v_gene: TRBV11-1; CDR3aa: ASSARDRAYGYT
d_gene: TRBD1; j_gene: TRBJ1-2; v_gene: TRBV5-5; CDR3aa: ASSPGTGYGYT
d_gene: TRBD2; j_gene: TRBJ2-1; v_gene: TRBV6-5; CDR3aa: ASRTGTSGYNEQF
d_gene: TRBD1; j_gene: TRBJ1-1; v_gene: TRBV12-3/TRBV12-4; CDR3aa: ASSFDRATEAF
d_gene: NA; j_gene: TRBJ1-2; v_gene: TRBV28; CDR3aa: AILLEEGDGYT
d_gene: NA; j_gene: TRBJ1-1; v_gene: TRBV5-1; CDR3aa: ASSFRGGNTEAF
d_gene: NA; j_gene: TRBJ2-6; v_gene: TRBV2; CDR3aa: ASSRSSGANVLT
d_gene: NA; j_gene: TRBJ2-3; v_gene: TRBV6-5; CDR3aa: ASLFTDTQY
d_gene: NA; j_gene: TRBJ1-4; v_gene: TRBV6-5; CDR3aa: ASAQGWANEKLF
d_gene: NA; j_gene: TRBJ1-4; v_gene: TRBV5-6; CDR3aa: ASSNRQSLNEKLF
d_gene: NA; j_gene: TRBJ2-5; v_gene: TRBV7-7; CDR3aa: ASSLGGSSTKETQY
d_gene: NA; j_gene: TRBJ1-6; v_gene: TRBV10-3; CDR3aa: ATAESGTAGPLH
d_gene: TRBD1; j_gene: TRBJ1-3; v_gene: TRBV6-1; CDR3aa: ASSEATRGSGNTIY
d_gene: TRBD2; j_gene: TRBJ2-1; v_gene: TRBV15; CDR3aa: ATSRDFGSGLAGGRSYNEQF
d_gene: TRBD1; j_gene: TRBJ1-2; v_gene: TRBV6-5; CDR3aa: ASQRSGGAGGYT
d_gene: NA; j_gene: TRBJ2-4; v_gene: TRBV19; CDR3aa: ATLQAGAKNIQY
d_gene: NA; j_gene: TRBJ2-7; v_gene: TRBV7-9; CDR3aa: ASSPKGSY
d_gene: TRBD1; j_gene: TRBJ2-7; v_gene: TRBV28; CDR3aa: ASSGGRTGFYEQY
d_gene: NA; j_gene: TRBJ1-1; v_gene: TRBV28; CDR3aa: ASSRSGDTEAF
d_gene: NA; j_gene: TRBJ2-4; v_gene: TRBV16; CDR3aa: ASSQSGRGRAKNIQY